This TCR beta chain was found in a study of T cell repertoires in cytomegalovirus infection. The J segment lost 3 bases and the V segment lost 6 bases, leaving 1 base of the junction unmatched. The germline V gene has CDR1 ENHRY and CDR2 SYGVKD. This CDR3 is 12 amino acids long. Overall study results and limits: Predominance within the ex vivo response was attributable to HLA-C-restricted CMV-specific TCR beta clonotypes. Cumulative public TCR beta family frequency identified CMV carriers with the relevant HLA.

This clonotype occurred a few times. The target antigen is unknown. TCRdb itself ran the reads through MiXCR, one entry per CDR3 protein. The sample records a few hundred thousand distinct CDR3 sequences, 40% being singletons. This clonotype originated in a human donor in good health (CMV status not recorded). Some clones in this sample may be carry-over from other donors' samples. The sample consisted of cultured PBMCs, taken from culture after CMV antigen stimulation. This sequence joins TRBV10-3 and TRBJ2-5, with 7 bases lining up with TRBD1. The CDR3 region is CAIRGTEETQYF. CDR3 in DNA: TGTGCCATCAGAGGGACAGAAGAGACCCAGTACTTC.